The T cell receptor (beta chain) under discussion was sequenced for a study of cytomegalovirus exposure and HLA in healthy donors. Points from the study as a whole: Most TCR beta V segments were productive about 87% or about 30% of the time in an earlier analysis.

The PCR made use of 60 Vbeta and 13 Jbeta primers. The table came from immunoSEQ multiplex PCR; TCRdb's copy has only in-frame clones and leaves some out. The sample lists hundreds of thousands of clones, about 80% occurring once. V was trimmed by 3 bases and J by 1 base, leaving 13 bases between them. Germline lookup yields CDR1 LNHDA and CDR2 SQIVND (reference sequence). The CDR3 runs 16 residues. This clone was seen a few times. The antigen is unknown. This receptor was taken from a man aged 40-50 years in good health and CMV-seropositive. The rearrangement uses TRBV19 and TRBJ1-5; D is undetermined. Sequenced sample: PBMCs. The CDR3 reads CASSIYGRESNQPQHF. CDR3 nucleotides: TGTGCCAGTAGTATTTATGGGCGGGAAAGCAATCAGCCCCAGCATTTT.